What follows are 25 T cell receptor beta chains derived from one specimen sequenced in a study of blood T cell repertoires in COVID-19. The protocol was immunoSEQ multiplex PCR, while the TCRdb copy is restricted to in-frame clones and leaves out a portion. The sample includes some 150,000 clones, over 70% of them seen just once. The sample taken for sequencing was peripheral blood. The receptors shown here come from a man aged 45-65 years who had recovered from COVID-19.

The chain recombines TRBV5-1 with TRBJ2-7, with D unresolved. Trimming took 0 bases from V and 6 from J, leaving 7 bases between them. This CDR3 comprises 12 residues. Germline-derived CDR1 and CDR2 are SGHRS and YFSETQ. CDR3 amino acids: CASSLVAAEQYF. The CDR3 coding sequence is TGCGCCAGCAGCTTGGTAGCAGCCGAGCAGTACTTC.

V and J are TRBV7-7 and TRBJ2-5; 7 bases fit TRBD2. The germline gives CDR1 SSHAT, CDR2 FNYEAQ (reference sequence). The CDR3 runs 17 residues. V lost 3 bases, J lost 0 bases, and 10 bases stayed unmatched. CDR3: CASSFLGGGKNQETQYF. CDR3 DNA sequence: TGTGCCAGCAGCTTCCTTGGGGGGGGGAAGAACCAAGAGACCCAGTACTTC.

The rearrangement joins TRBV10-2 to TRBJ2-1, with 7 bases aligning to TRBD2. The germline V gene encodes CDR1 WSHSY and CDR2 SAAADI. The length of the CDR3 is 15 residues. Losses at the gene ends were 8 bases for V and 2 bases for J; bases not matched to a gene: 9. The CDR3 sequence: CASSRERGTYNEQFF. The DNA of the CDR3 is TGCGCCAGCTCGCGCGAGCGGGGCACCTACAATGAGCAGTTCTTC.

The V call is TRBV27, the J call TRBJ2-1, with 16 bases matching TRBD2. CDR1 is MNHEY and CDR2 is SMNVEV in the germline V gene (reference sequence). This CDR3 spans 18 amino acids. Trimming took 5 bases from V and 1 from J; bases not matched to a gene: 5. The DNA for the CDR3 is TGTGCCAGCAGTCCCGGGACTAGCGGGGGGGGATCCTACAATGAGCAGTTCTTC. As protein: CASSPGTSGGGSYNEQFF.

In DNA form, the CDR3 reads TGTGCCAGTAGTCAGGGAGGAGGAGAGACCCAGTACTTC. Residues: CASSQGGGETQYF. V gene TRBV19 combines with J gene TRBJ2-5, with a tentative D call TRBD2 (6 bases). Germline CDR1 LNHDA, CDR2 SQIVND (reference sequence). V lost 5 bases and J lost 4, with 11 bases in between. There are 13 residues in the CDR3.

The chain couples TRBV5-1 to TRBJ2-7; no firm D call. The CDR3 loop spans 15 amino acids. The germline gives CDR1 SGHRS, CDR2 YFSETQ. With 1 base removed from V and 3 bases from J, the gap between germline ends came to 14 bases. The CDR3 protein is CASSLTRGKDYEQYF. The CDR3 nucleotides read TGCGCCAGCAGCTTGACAAGAGGAAAGGACTACGAGCAGTACTTC.

The chain uses TRBV4-3 and TRBJ2-1; perhaps TRBD2 as D (6 bases). The V gene's germline CDR1 is LGHNA and CDR2 YSLEER. There are 17 residues in the CDR3. Trimming left V 0 bases short and J 0 bases short, with 12 bases between. The CDR3 reads CASSQDPDGSSYNEQFF. DNA of the CDR3: TGCGCCAGCAGCCAAGATCCGGACGGGAGCTCCTACAATGAGCAGTTCTTC.

The chain joins TRBV5-4 to TRBJ1-2; a weak D match, TRBD1 (5 bases). The CDR3 length is 13 residues. Deletions cut 3 bases from V and 3 bases from J, with 9 bases between. Germline CDR1 and CDR2: SGHNT and YYREEE (reference sequence). The CDR3 protein is CASSSREYYGYTF. In DNA, the CDR3 is TGTGCCAGCAGCTCCAGGGAATACTATGGCTACACCTTC.

The genes are TRBV4-3 and TRBJ2-3; 8 bases are shared with TRBD2. The germline gives CDR1 LGHNA, CDR2 YSLEER. The CDR3 is 15 residues long. After removal of 0 bases from V and 5 bases from J, the junction contained 4 bases not matched to a gene. The CDR3 protein is CASSQDVGGVDTQYF. The CDR3 region has the DNA TGCGCCAGCAGCCAAGATGTCGGGGGGGTAGATACGCAGTATTTT.

J is TRBJ2-5 and V is TRBV23-1, with TRBD2 matching 8 bases. TRBV23-1 counts as an open reading frame of uncertain function. V lost 4 bases to trimming and J lost 5 bases; unmatched junction nucleotides: 18. CDR3 length: 18 amino acids. The CDR3 loop is CASSPPALAGSPRETQYF. Written as DNA, the CDR3 is TGCGCCAGCAGTCCTCCCGCATTAGCGGGGAGCCCCCGCGAGACCCAGTACTTC.

This clone came up many times. The chain couples TRBV7-2 to TRBJ1-1; the match to TRBD1 covers 8 bases. Per germline, CDR1 SGHTA and CDR2 FQGNSA. The CDR3 totals 18 residues. V lost 1 base to trimming and J lost 0 bases; unmatched junction nucleotides: 10. CDR3 protein: CASSLGGQGARMNTEAFF. The CDR3 bases are TGTGCCAGCAGCTTAGGCGGGCAGGGGGCAAGGATGAACACTGAAGCTTTCTTT.

The chain links TRBV4-3 to TRBJ2-7; the D is unclear. There are 15 residues in the CDR3. V dropped 0 bases and J dropped 2 bases, with 11 bases sitting between them. Germline V gene sequence: CDR1 LGHNA, CDR2 YSLEER. The chain's CDR3 is CASSQDFPGPYEQYF. CDR3 DNA: TGCGCCAGCAGCCAAGATTTCCCAGGCCCCTACGAGCAGTACTTC.

This rearrangement joins TRBV5-1 to TRBJ1-5; tentative D call: TRBD1 (5 bases). Germline lookup yields CDR1 SGHRS and CDR2 YFSETQ. Trimming cost V 3 bases and J 6 bases, with 13 bases left between them. The CDR3 loop spans 14 amino acids. Here the CDR3 reads CASSSGLPGQPQHF. CDR3 coding DNA: TGCGCCAGCAGCTCGGGACTCCCAGGTCAGCCCCAGCATTTT.

This sequence joins TRBV7-2 and TRBJ1-1; D gene uncertain. With 1 base removed from V and 1 base from J, the gap between germline ends came to 4 bases. Germline-derived CDR1 and CDR2 are SGHTA and FQGNSA. The CDR3 loop spans 13 amino acids. The CDR3 protein is CASSLERNTEAFF. DNA for the CDR3: TGTGCCAGCAGCTTAGAGAGGAACACTGAAGCTTTCTTT.

The chain joins TRBV5-4 to TRBJ2-1; D may be TRBD2 (5 bases). CDR1 is SGHNT, CDR2 YYREEE, per germline (reference sequence). V gave up 3 bases and J gave up 7 bases, with 14 bases separating them. The CDR3 loop spans 14 amino acids. CDR3 region: CASSSAGVKNEQFF. The DNA for the CDR3 is TGTGCCAGCAGCTCTGCCGGGGTTAAGAATGAGCAGTTCTTC.

Concerning this clone itself: Distinct nucleotide sequences in the sample also encode this CDR3. V usage is TRBV19 and J usage is TRBJ2-7, with TRBD1 matching 12 bases. Germline CDR1 LNHDA, CDR2 SQIVND (reference sequence). V was clipped by 2 bases and J by 4 bases; unmatched bases: 3. The CDR3 consists of 15 residues. The CDR3 sequence: CASSIPGQGAYEQYF. The CDR3 nucleotides are TGTGCCAGTAGTATACCGGGACAGGGGGCATACGAGCAGTACTTC.

CDR3 loop: CASSQDSGGAPEQFF. CDR3 nucleotides: TGTGCCAGCAGCCAAGACAGCGGGGGGGCCCCTGAGCAGTTCTTC. This rearrangement joins TRBV3-1 (or the pseudogene TRBV3-2) to TRBJ2-1; 10 positions agree with TRBD2. CDR1 LGHDT and CDR2 YNNKEL come from the germline V gene (reference sequence). With 0 bases clipped from V and 9 bases from J, the junction kept 5 bases outside the gene matches. CDR3 length: 15 amino acids.

The V and J genes are TRBV24-1 and TRBJ1-2; D possibly corresponds to TRBD1 (6 bases). Trimming stripped 11 bases from V and 0 bases from J, with 21 bases between. CDR1 and CDR2 from the germline V gene are KGHDR and SFDVKD. This CDR3 contains 16 residues. CDR3 loop: CAIRRGMDSTNYGYTF. The DNA for the CDR3 is TGTGCCATCCGTAGGGGGATGGACAGCACTAACTATGGCTACACCTTC.

The rearrangement joins TRBV7-3 to TRBJ1-2, with 8 positions matching TRBD1. V gave up 0 bases and J gave up 8 bases; unmatched junction bases: 5. In germline, CDR1 is SGHTA, CDR2 FQGTGA. The CDR3 is 14 residues long. The CDR3 protein is CASSLTRTGSGYTF. The CDR3 DNA is TGTGCCAGCAGCTTAACGCGGACAGGGTCCGGCTACACCTTC.

The gene calls are TRBV11-2 and TRBJ1-3; perhaps TRBD1 as D (6 bases). This CDR3 is 15 amino acids long. The germline CDR1 and CDR2 sequences are SGHAT and FQNNGV. V was pared by 5 bases and J by 3 bases, with 14 bases between. The DNA for the CDR3 is TGTGCCAGCAGCCGGCTCGGGACAAGTGGAAACACCATATATTTT. This gives the protein CASSRLGTSGNTIYF.

As DNA, the CDR3 is TGTGCCATCAGTTCCCCTCCGGGGGGATATCACAATGAGCAGTTCTTC. This encodes CAISSPPGGYHNEQFF. The genes are TRBV10-3 and TRBJ2-1; 7 nucleotides align to TRBD2. Trimming removed 5 bases from V and 5 bases from J; junction bases left unmatched: 12. The CDR3 contains 16 residues. Germline loops: CDR1 ENHRY, CDR2 SYGVKD.

This clone was seen only once. V gene TRBV6-5 combines with J gene TRBJ2-7; maybe TRBD2 (6 bases). The CDR3 is made up of 12 amino acids. With 6 bases removed from V and 5 bases from J, the gap between germline ends came to 11 bases. Per the germline V gene, CDR1 is MNHEY and CDR2 is SVGAGI. CDR3 coding DNA: TGTGCCAGCAGGGGGGGTAGGGACGAGCAGTACTTC. Translation gives CASRGGRDEQYF.

This clone is a singleton in its sample. In DNA form, the CDR3 reads TGTGCCAGCAGCACATCAGCGGGGGGGTCCAAAAACATTCAGTACTTC. This gives the protein CASSTSAGGSKNIQYF. This chain joins TRBV5-4 and TRBJ2-4, with 10 bases lining up with TRBD2. The CDR3 covers 16 residues. Trimming at V came to 4 bases and at J to 2 bases, leaving 6 bases not matched to a gene. Germline CDR1 reads SGHNT; CDR2 reads YYREEE (reference sequence).

The chain is built from TRBV5-5 and TRBJ2-5, with D hard to call. The length of the CDR3 is 14 residues. CDR1 SGHKS and CDR2 YYEKEE come from the germline V gene (reference sequence). Trimming shortened V by 2 bases and J by 5 bases, and 13 bases separated the two germline ends. The CDR3 nucleotides are TGTGCCAGCAGCTTCTTCCAGGTTTCGGAGACCCAGTACTTC. The encoded protein is CASSFFQVSETQYF. The full variable domain, with the rest looked up from reference TRBV5-5 and TRBJ2-5, is DAGVTQSPTHLIKTRGQQVTLRCSPISGHKSVSWYQQVLGQGPQFIFQYYEKEERGRGNFPDRFSARQFPNYSSELNVNALLLGDSALYLCASSFFQVSETQYFGPGTRLLVL.

The gene calls are TRBV18 and TRBJ2-2, with a possible D match to TRBD1 (5 bases). Trimming removed 3 bases at V and 7 bases at J, with 12 bases between. In germline, CDR1 is KGHSH, CDR2 LQKENI. This CDR3 is 14 amino acids long. This CDR3 reads CASSPAQGSGELFF. The CDR3 region has the DNA TGTGCCAGCTCACCCGCGCAGGGCAGCGGGGAGCTGTTTTTT.